The T cell receptor (beta chain) under discussion was sequenced for a study of cytomegalovirus exposure and HLA in healthy donors. Germline V gene data show CDR1 as MDHEN and CDR2 as SYDVKM. V trimming: 2 bases; J trimming: 1 base; junction bases outside the gene matches: 4. This CDR3 comprises 15 residues. Vbeta (60) and Jbeta (13) primers were used in the PCR. Sequenced by immunoSEQ multiplex PCR; TCRdb stores in-frame clones only, minus some. The sample lists roughly 130,000 clones; approximately 57% were seen once. Study-wide findings and caveats: According to an earlier analysis, most TCR beta V segments yielded productive rearrangements about 87% or about 30% of the time. More than 15,000 TCR beta sequences were associated with HLA alleles at 0.05 false discovery rate in a later analysis.

Notes on this clone: Its antigen is undetermined.

This receptor was obtained from a male donor in good health and CMV-seronegative. The V and J genes are TRBV28 and TRBJ2-7, with 8 bases fitting TRBD1. The sequencing input was PBMCs. CDR3 sequence (DNA): TGTGCCAGCAGTTTAGCCGGGACAGGATCCTACGAGCAGTACTTC. It translates to CASSLAGTGSYEQYF.